Sequencing of this T cell receptor beta chain was carried out in a study of cytomegalovirus exposure and HLA in healthy donors. Study-level information: Earlier, about 180 million T cells were analyzed, and fewer than 120 million unique TCR beta sequences were found among them.

This clone came up once. Antigen: not known. The study, taken as a whole, reports: A later analysis showed HLA-associated TCR beta chains outstripping equally common others in clonal expansion.

A multiplex PCR was run with 60 Vbeta primers and 13 Jbeta primers. Assay: immunoSEQ multiplex PCR; the TCRdb copy retains only in-frame clones and omits some. The data show tens of thousands of clones, with around 80% seen just once and roughly 51% held by the top ten. The material sequenced was PBMCs. This receptor was obtained from a man aged 50 to 60 in good health and CMV-seropositive.

Here the CDR3 DNA reads TGTGCCAGCGGGACAGTCACAGATACGCAGTATTTT. It encodes CASGTVTDTQYF. J is TRBJ2-3 and V is TRBV6-5, with 7 bases identical to TRBD1. The CDR3 extends over 12 amino acids. V shed 8 bases and J 2 bases; nucleotides not matched to a gene: 1. Germline CDR1 is MNHEY and CDR2 is SVGAGI.